The 32 T cell receptor beta chains in this list originate from one sample, sequenced in a study of blood T cell repertoires in COVID-19. TCRdb's copy holds only in-frame clones and misses some; the assay was immunoSEQ multiplex PCR. The sample holds approximately 35,000 clones; about 79% are singletons and the top ten take more than 10%. The specimen sequenced was peripheral blood. The receptors come from a human donor in a cohort sampled during active COVID-19.

The rearrangement joins TRBV5-1 to TRBJ2-7; 11 nucleotides agree with TRBD2. This CDR3 spans 15 amino acids. V dropped 4 bases and J dropped 1; count of bases not matched to a gene: 4. Germline CDR1 SGHRS, CDR2 YFSETQ. As DNA, the CDR3 is TGCGCCAGCAGCCTCCGGACTAGCGGGTCCTACGAGCAGTACTTC. It yields the protein CASSLRTSGSYEQYF.

This clone occurred a few times. The CDR3 bases are TGCGCCAGCAGCCAAACGACAGGGGCTGGACAGCCCCAGCATTTT. Residues: CASSQTTGAGQPQHF. The chain employs TRBV4-1 and TRBJ1-5; 8 bases map to TRBD1. The V and J ends lost 2 bases and 7 bases, in that order; junction bases with no gene match: 7. The CDR3 loop spans 15 amino acids. From germline, CDR1 is MGHRA and CDR2 YSYEKL.

The genes are TRBV2 and TRBJ2-5, with a tentative D call TRBD2 (6 bases). The V gene's germline CDR1 is SNHLY and CDR2 FYNNEI. This CDR3 has 16 amino acids. The V end lost 1 base, the J end lost 3 bases, and 15 bases lay between the germline ends. CDR3 residues: CASSEVLGRGEETQYF. CDR3 coding DNA: TGTGCCAGCAGTGAAGTTTTAGGGCGGGGTGAAGAGACCCAGTACTTC.

In nucleotides, the CDR3 is TGTGCCAGCAGTCCCCCTGGGGCGGGGTTAAGCGAGCAGTACTTC. Its translation: CASSPPGAGLSEQYF. V usage is TRBV7-2 and J usage is TRBJ2-7, with D maybe TRBD2 (6 bases). CDR1 is SGHTA and CDR2 is FQGNSA in the germline V gene. The V end lost 6 bases, the J end lost 6 bases, and 21 bases lay between the germline ends. This CDR3 region has 15 residues.

The chain joins TRBV6-5 to TRBJ1-6; TRBD1 aligns across 8 bases. Germline V gives CDR1 MNHEY, CDR2 SVGAGI. The V and J ends lost 5 bases and 16 bases, in that order; junction bases with no gene match: 7. The CDR3 is made up of 12 amino acids. The CDR3 loop is CASSPDRVFLHF. The DNA for the CDR3 is TGTGCCAGCAGTCCGGACAGGGTTTTTCTCCACTTT.

Only one count was recorded for this clone. The chain is built from TRBV21-1 and TRBJ1-5. TRBV21-1 is reported as a pseudogene. The CDR3 has 20 residues. CDR3 in amino acids: CASTLTEYPTEEEWIQPQHF. The CDR3, as DNA: TGTGCCAGCACCCTGACGGAGTACCCTACAGAGGAGGAATGGATTCAGCCCCAGCATTTT.

This chain connects TRBV5-5 to TRBJ2-6, with D unclear. CDR1 and CDR2 from the germline V gene are SGHKS and YYEKEE (reference sequence). The CDR3 covers 16 residues. Trimming shortened V by 6 bases and J by 0 bases, and 13 bases separated the two germline ends. CDR3 amino acids: CASTARQSSGANVLTF. The CDR3 nucleotides are TGTGCCAGCACCGCCAGGCAAAGCTCTGGGGCCAACGTCCTGACTTTC.

The chain links TRBV10-1 to TRBJ2-7, with 8 bases matching TRBD1. After removal of 3 bases from V and 5 bases from J, the junction contained 6 bases not matched to a gene. The CDR3 runs 14 residues. Germline CDR1 reads WNHNN; CDR2 reads SYGVQD (reference sequence). CDR3 DNA sequence: TGCGCCAGCAGTGACCCAGGGGGCCGGGACGAGCAGTACTTC. This encodes CASSDPGGRDEQYF.

The chain is built from TRBV2 and TRBJ2-7; maybe TRBD2 (5 bases). Germline V gives CDR1 SNHLY, CDR2 FYNNEI. This CDR3 is built from 13 residues. Deletions cut 3 bases from V and 0 bases from J, with 6 bases between. CDR3 amino acids: CASSDGLSYEQYF. DNA for the CDR3: TGTGCCAGCAGTGACGGACTCTCCTACGAGCAGTACTTC. Looking up the rest from reference TRBV2 and TRBJ2-7 gives the full variable domain: EPEVTQTPSHQVTQMGQEVILRCVPISNHLYFYWYRQILGQKVEFLVSFYNNEISEKSEIFDDQFSVERPDGSNFTLKIRSTKLEDSAMYFCASSDGLSYEQYFGPGTRLTVT.

The chain joins TRBV2 to TRBJ1-2; no definite D call. Germline-derived CDR1 and CDR2 are SNHLY and FYNNEI. V was pared by 6 bases and J by 3 bases, with 8 bases between. This CDR3 region has 12 residues. This CDR3 is CASSPNYYGYTF. The CDR3 DNA reads TGTGCCAGCAGCCCCAACTACTATGGCTACACCTTC.

The V call is TRBV18, the J call TRBJ2-7, with 9 bases that match TRBD1. Germline V gene data show CDR1 as KGHSH and CDR2 as LQKENI. The CDR3 is 15 residues long. The V segment lost 0 bases and the J segment 4 bases; nucleotides outside the gene matches: 4. The CDR3 sequence is CASSPPGTGIYEQYF. CDR3 nucleotides: TGTGCCAGCTCACCACCCGGGACAGGGATTTACGAGCAGTACTTC. Supplemented by reference TRBV18 and TRBJ2-7, the full variable domain reads NAGVMQNPRHLVRRRGQEARLRCSPMKGHSHVYWYRQLPEEGLKFMVYLQKENIIDESGMPKERFSAEFPKEGPSILRIQQVVRGDSAAYFCASSPPGTGIYEQYFGPGTRLTVT.

The chain joins TRBV4-1 to TRBJ2-3; D remains ambiguous. The CDR3 consists of 12 residues. Germline assignment: CDR1 MGHRA and CDR2 YSYEKL. V was cut by 6 bases and J by 2 bases, with 6 bases left in between. This CDR3 reads CASSSYTDTQYF. The CDR3 nucleotides are TGCGCCAGCAGTTCGTACACAGATACGCAGTATTTT.

The chain has TRBV29-1 and TRBJ2-7, with TRBD2 matching 10 bases. The junction had 3 bases not matched to a gene; V was cut back by 4 bases and J by 6 bases. The germline V gene has CDR1 SQVTM and CDR2 ANQGSEA. The CDR3 has 12 residues. The CDR3 DNA follows: TGCAGCGTTGGGCTAGCGGGGGCCGAGCAGTACTTC. Translation gives CSVGLAGAEQYF.

The chain is built from TRBV6-4 and TRBJ2-1; 8 bases fit TRBD2. Germline trimming cut 8 bases from V and 9 bases from J; bases unmatched to any gene: 12. The CDR3 contains 14 residues. From germline, CDR1 is MRHNA and CDR2 SNTAGT. CDR3 nucleotides: TGTGCCAGCGGCCCGACTAGCGTATCCGGTGAGCAGTTCTTC. This encodes CASGPTSVSGEQFF.

This clone was seen many times. The chain is built from TRBV9 and TRBJ1-6, with 7 bases lining up with TRBD1. Germline CDR1 and CDR2: SGDLS and YYNGEE. J was trimmed by 6 bases and V by 3 bases; bases with no gene match: 9. This CDR3 comprises 16 residues. The CDR3 protein is CASSEGRGSGNSPLHF. The CDR3 bases are TGTGCCAGCAGCGAAGGCAGGGGGTCGGGTAATTCACCCCTCCACTTT.

This CDR3 reads CASSRGGVTEAFF. The CDR3, as DNA: TGCGCCAGCAGCCGTGGAGGGGTCACTGAAGCTTTCTTT. V gene TRBV5-1 combines with J gene TRBJ1-1; D is possibly TRBD1 (5 bases). CDR1 is SGHRS, CDR2 YFSETQ, per germline. The CDR3 contains 13 residues. Trimming cost V 4 bases and J 4 bases, with 11 bases left between them.

J is TRBJ1-2 and V is TRBV24-1; D is perhaps TRBD1 (5 bases). The V and J ends lost 1 base and 4 bases respectively, with 6 bases between them. The length of the CDR3 is 13 residues. CDR1 is KGHDR and CDR2 is SFDVKD in the germline V gene. The CDR3 protein is CATSDLDSYGYTF. The CDR3 DNA reads TGTGCCACCAGTGATTTAGACAGCTATGGCTACACCTTC.

The genes are TRBV18 and TRBJ2-3; 7 bases align to TRBD2. Unmatched junction bases numbered 7, after V lost 3 bases and J lost 1 base. Germline CDR1 is KGHSH and CDR2 is LQKENI. The CDR3 extends over 16 amino acids. CDR3 bases: TGTGCCAGCTCACCGAAGAGCGGGGCGGGCACAGATACGCAGTATTTT. As protein: CASSPKSGAGTDTQYF.

This clone was counted once. V usage is TRBV2 and J usage is TRBJ2-3; no clear D. In germline, CDR1 is SNHLY, CDR2 FYNNEI. V lost 4 bases and J lost 0, with 8 bases in between. The length of the CDR3 is 14 residues. CDR3 sequence reads: CASSVQVSTDTQYF. The CDR3 DNA is TGTGCCAGCAGTGTCCAGGTTAGCACAGATACGCAGTATTTT.

This clone was counted a single time. The chain is built from TRBV18 and TRBJ1-3; 7 nucleotides line up with TRBD1. This CDR3 comprises 15 residues. V trimming: 6 bases; J trimming: 5 bases; junction bases outside the gene matches: 10. CDR1 is KGHSH, CDR2 LQKENI, per germline. The chain's CDR3 is CASSTRDSNRNTIYF. CDR3 DNA sequence: TGTGCCAGCTCCACGCGGGACAGTAATAGAAACACCATATATTTT.

This clone was detected only once. The CDR3 DNA reads as TGTGCCAGTAGTCTAGCGGGGGGTGATACGCAGTATTTT. Protein product: CASSLAGGDTQYF. The chain combines TRBV19 with TRBJ2-3, with 11 bases that match TRBD2. From germline, CDR1 is LNHDA and CDR2 SQIVND (reference sequence). The CDR3 is 13 residues long. With V trimmed by 5 bases and J by 6 bases, 1 base remained unmatched.

The rearrangement links TRBV7-9 to TRBJ2-1; weak D call: TRBD2 (7 bases). Germline assignment: CDR1 SEHNR and CDR2 FQNEAQ (reference sequence). The CDR3 loop spans 13 amino acids. The V end was cut by 5 bases, the J end by 9 bases, with 14 bases between. CDR3 region: CASSPYGGAEQFF. CDR3 coding DNA: TGTGCCAGCAGCCCATATGGGGGGGCTGAGCAGTTCTTC.

This clone was observed once. The chain has TRBV7-7 and TRBJ1-1, with D tentatively TRBD1 (5 bases). Per germline, CDR1 SSHAT and CDR2 FNYEAQ (reference sequence). Trimming removed 1 base at V and 5 bases at J, with 8 bases between. This CDR3 region has 13 residues. CDR3 sequence (DNA): TGTGCCAGCAGCTTAGGGGAGGGGACTGAAGCTTTCTTT. It translates to CASSLGEGTEAFF.

This clone was counted between two and nine times. Because it lacks the conserved phenylalanine or tryptophan at the end, this CDR3 is likely a read error. Because the CDR3's place on the DNA is in doubt, the DNA is left out and the CDR3 is given as listed by TCRdb. The gene calls are TRBV3-1 (or the pseudogene TRBV3-2) and TRBJ1-1; TRBD1 is the table's D call and was not checked against the DNA. Germline values: CDR1 LGHDT, CDR2 YNNKEL (reference sequence). Including both end residues, the CDR3 is 11 amino acids long. The CDR3 is CASSRTGGSFL.

The chain carries TRBV6-5 and TRBJ1-2; no reliable D call. CDR3 length: 14 amino acids. Trimming took off 0 bases at V and 9 bases at J, with 14 bases between the two ends. CDR1 and CDR2 (germline): MNHEY, SVGAGI. DNA for the CDR3: TGTGCCAGCAGTTACTCGAAGAGGACTGAAAGCTACACCTTC. Translation: CASSYSKRTESYTF.

This chain uses TRBV29-1 with TRBJ2-5, with 9 bases identical to TRBD1. The CDR3 is 13 residues long. Germline V CDR1 and CDR2: SQVTM, ANQGSEA. J was trimmed by 4 bases and V by 1 base; bases with no gene match: 1. The CDR3 DNA reads as TGCAGCGTTGAAGCGGGACAGGGAGAGACCCAGTACTTC. It encodes CSVEAGQGETQYF. Combining the CDR3 with reference TRBV29-1 and TRBJ2-5 gives the whole variable domain SAVISQKPSRDICQRGTSLTIQCQVDSQVTMMFWYRQQPGQSLTLIATANQGSEATYESGFVIDKFPISRPNLTFSTLTVSNMSPEDSSIYLCSVEAGQGETQYFGPGTRLLVL.

V and J are TRBV4-1 and TRBJ2-2, with 7 bases lining up with TRBD2. CDR3 length: 18 residues. After removal of 2 bases from V and 0 bases from J, the junction contained 9 bases not matched to a gene. CDR1 MGHRA and CDR2 YSYEKL come from the germline V gene. CDR3 DNA sequence: TGCGCCAGCAGCCAACAACCAGCTGCGGGGGCGAACACCGGGGAGCTGTTTTTT. The encoded protein is CASSQQPAAGANTGELFF.

The sample holds a few counts of this clone. This chain links TRBV4-1 with TRBJ1-6; no firm D call. The V and J ends lost 4 bases and 5 bases respectively, with 12 bases between them. CDR3 size: 15 residues. Germline CDR1 reads MGHRA; CDR2 reads YSYEKL. The CDR3 nucleotides read TGCGCCAGCAGCCCCCATAGCGGGGATAATTCACCCCTCCACTTT. Translating gives CASSPHSGDNSPLHF.

The genes are TRBV7-9 and TRBJ1-2; D remains unclear. V was shortened by 1 base and J by 2 bases, with 8 bases between the two germline ends. The CDR3 has 14 amino acids. CDR1 and CDR2 (germline): SEHNR, FQNEAQ (reference sequence). CDR3 region: CASSLGRGNYGYTF. CDR3 DNA sequence: TGTGCCAGCAGCTTAGGGCGGGGAAACTATGGCTACACCTTC.

This clone has more than one count but fewer than ten. The chain combines TRBV6-5 with TRBJ2-3; unclear D gene. V shed 2 bases and J shed 2 bases, with 11 bases lying between them. Germline CDR1 is MNHEY and CDR2 is SVGAGI. This CDR3 has 15 residues. CDR3: CASSYRQVVTDTQYF. CDR3 coding DNA: TGTGCCAGCAGTTACCGGCAGGTTGTCACAGATACGCAGTATTTT.

V is TRBV4-3 and J is TRBJ2-1; TRBD2 matches 8 bases. V was clipped by 3 bases and J by 3 bases; unmatched bases: 7. This CDR3 contains 16 residues. In germline, CDR1 is LGHNA, CDR2 YSLEER. This CDR3 reads CASSHEPSGGYNEQFF. The CDR3 region has the DNA TGCGCCAGCAGCCATGAACCCAGCGGGGGCTACAATGAGCAGTTCTTC.

The chain joins TRBV2 to TRBJ2-7; a possible D gene is TRBD1 (6 bases). V was pared by 7 bases and J by 7 bases, with 20 bases between. The CDR3 totals 14 residues. Germline V gives CDR1 SNHLY, CDR2 FYNNEI. The CDR3 reads CASKTIGTPGEQYF. For the CDR3, the DNA is TGTGCCAGCAAAACCATTGGGACACCTGGGGAGCAGTACTTC. Based on the CDR3 plus reference TRBV2 and TRBJ2-7, the full variable domain is EPEVTQTPSHQVTQMGQEVILRCVPISNHLYFYWYRQILGQKVEFLVSFYNNEISEKSEIFDDQFSVERPDGSNFTLKIRSTKLEDSAMYFCASKTIGTPGEQYFGPGTRLTVT.